This TCR beta chain stems from a study of untreated major depressive disorder. Points from the study as a whole: Depressed patients' CD4+ T cells carried increased TRBV05-01 (Vbeta 5.1) usage versus control CD4+ T cells. The small study sample limits how generally findings apply. Differences in TRBV25-01 and TRBV02-01 usage did not reach significance. Three preselected Vbeta families were the sole sequencing comparisons.

CDR1 is MGHRA, CDR2 YSYEKL, per germline. The CDR3 is 13 residues long. Trimming removed 2 bases from V and 0 bases from J, with 4 bases in between. Comment on this clone: The antigen is unknown.

Assay: immunoSEQ multiplex PCR; the TCRdb copy retains only in-frame clones and omits some. The profile shows approximately 13,000 clones, around 90% of them singletons. V and J are TRBV4-1 and TRBJ1-2; D ambiguous. This TCR was recovered from a man under 40 with major depressive disorder. The sequenced sample was CD4+ T cells from PBMCs. In DNA, the CDR3 is TGCGCCAGCAGCCAACGCGCTAACTATGGCTACACCTTC. This codes for CASSQRANYGYTF.